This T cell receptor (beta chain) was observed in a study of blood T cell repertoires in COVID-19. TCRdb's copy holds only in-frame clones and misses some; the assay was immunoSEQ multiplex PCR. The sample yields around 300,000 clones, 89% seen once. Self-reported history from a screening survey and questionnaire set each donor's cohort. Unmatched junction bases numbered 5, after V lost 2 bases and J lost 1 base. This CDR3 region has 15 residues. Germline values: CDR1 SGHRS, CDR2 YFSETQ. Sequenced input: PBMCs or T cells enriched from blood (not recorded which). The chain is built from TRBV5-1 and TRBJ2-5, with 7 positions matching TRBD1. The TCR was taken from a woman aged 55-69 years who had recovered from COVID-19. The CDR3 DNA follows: TGCGCCAGCAGCTTCCAGGGGACAGTCCAAGAGACCCAGTACTTC. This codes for CASSFQGTVQETQYF.